This TCR beta chain was captured by sequencing in a study of blood T cell repertoires in COVID-19 (TCRdb year 2020). About the study as a whole: Collaborator samples came from the United States, Italy and Spain and covered acute and convalescent phases of COVID-19. The prospective study material was composed of cDNA or gDNA derived from T cells, B-cell-depleted T cells, or PBMCs. The dataset comprised deeply sampled blood TCRbeta repertoires from subjects exposed to, actively infected with, or recovered from COVID-19. The repertoires were released in a freely available public database intended as a resource for research on the immune response to SARS-CoV-2. The samples were drawn from the first 160 participants of the ongoing ImmuneRACE study and from 1,254 subjects provided by 6 global collaborators. Nearly every sample came with metadata listing a de-identified subject ID, COVID-19 status, age in years and sex. HLA class I and class II types, where available, came from metadata supplied by the sample provider rather than from assay-based typing.

General study outcomes and caveats: The quantity of clinical and demographic metadata differed by source and by participant and was supplied without curation.

V drops 0 bases and J drops 5 bases, leaving 11 bases in between. The germline V gene specifies SGHRS as CDR1 and YFSETQ as CDR2. Measured from the cysteine to the phenylalanine, the CDR3 is 14 residues long. Solely the CDR3 DNA is kept, with 42 bases framed from the first base. The immunoSEQ Assay, a bias-controlled multiplex PCR, was used to amplify TCRbeta CDR3 regions from genomic DNA. The published analysis was carried out like this. Within the assay, amplification of reference gene primers was used to estimate how many nucleated cells each sample contained. To quantify the absolute abundance of each unique TCRbeta CDR3 rearrangement, sequence reads were collapsed and filtered. For each sample, productive Simpson clonality was calculated as the square root of Simpson's diversity index over productive rearrangements. TCRdb re-hosts the immuneACCESS table, in-frame sequences only. Its copies lack some clones; in the studies checked, an unresolved V gene accounts for under half of them, and the cause for the rest is not known. D and trimming were read from the DNA, whereas the V and J calls and clone size are those reported in that table. The sample table shows approximately 90,000 clones, and roughly 74% are seen once. Approximately 6% of the sample lies in the top ten.

This clone was seen a handful of times. Which antigen it targets is not known. The input lacks base qualities; no much larger clone sits a single base away. At one collaborating source in Seattle, patients were enrolled during active infection and were followed longitudinally through the course of disease. Each collaborating institution followed its own protocols to collect whole blood in K2EDTA tubes. For TCRbeta analysis, collaborators shipped samples as frozen whole blood, isolated PBMCs, or DNA extracted from either of those sample types. Sequencing was carried out using peripheral blood. The receptor was isolated from a man between 65 and 85 years old with COVID-19, enrolled during active disease. Recombination linked TRBV5-1 to TRBJ2-5; TRBD2 is possibly the D segment (5 matching bases). The DNA reads as follows: TGCGCCAGCAGCTTGGTTGCCGGGATGGAGACCCAGTACTTC. Translated, it gives CASSLVAGMETQYF.